This TCR beta chain is from a study of early T cells in non-severe SARS-CoV-2 infection. Across the whole study: Chains were unpaired, as sequencing was done on bulk RNA from unsorted whole blood.

Unique molecular identifiers were affixed to single, distinct cDNA molecules. TCRdb called the 5' RACE reads again in MiXCR, with one record for every CDR3 protein. The table lists about 50,000 distinct CDR3 sequences, around 6% of them singletons. Study-wide points: Matches to VDJdb favored anti-spike CD8 responses and missed private and CD4 specificities.

At least ten counts were recorded for this clonotype. Its antigen is as yet unknown. The sample in question was whole blood, obtained at baseline. The sequence derives from an adult who was a healthcare worker with PCR-confirmed SARS-CoV-2 infection or an uninfected control (not recorded which).

CDR3 DNA sequence: TGCAGTGCGGCCGGACTAGCGGGGGCGTTCCGTGATACGCAGTATTTT. Its translation: CSAAGLAGAFRDTQYF. The V gene is TRBV20-1, the J gene TRBJ2-3, with TRBD2 matching 13 bases. Germline loops: CDR1 DFQATT, CDR2 SNEGSKA (reference sequence). This CDR3 is 16 amino acids long. V shed 6 bases and J 6 bases; nucleotides not matched to a gene: 12.